Each of the 18 T cell receptor beta chains below was sequenced from the same sample in a study of cytomegalovirus exposure and HLA in healthy donors. TCRdb keeps only in-frame clones here, not all; method: immunoSEQ multiplex PCR. Of 330,000 or so clones listed, roughly 88% were seen once; the top ten hold under 0.85%. Source material: PBMCs. The receptor set was obtained from a woman under 30 in good health and CMV-seronegative.

This clone has only one observation. DNA of the CDR3: TGTGCCAGTAGTATTTCTCTCCGGGGAGCCGAGCAGTACTTC. This translates into CASSISLRGAEQYF. The V gene is TRBV19, the J gene TRBJ2-7; tentatively, D is TRBD2 (5 bases). CDR1 LNHDA and CDR2 SQIVND come from the germline V gene (reference sequence). This CDR3 spans 14 amino acids. Trimming cost V 3 bases and J 6 bases, with 15 bases left between them.

The V gene is TRBV28, the J gene TRBJ1-1; possibly TRBD1 for D (5 bases). The CDR3 is 14 amino acids. The germline CDR1 and CDR2 sequences are MDHEN and SYDVKM. V lost 7 bases, J lost 2 bases, and 14 bases lay in between. The CDR3 DNA is TGTGCCAGCATGGGGGGATCCCAAAACACTGAAGCTTTCTTT. This sequence encodes CASMGGSQNTEAFF.

The chain has TRBV4-3 and TRBJ2-7, with TRBD2 matching 7 bases. CDR1 and CDR2 (germline): LGHNA, YSLEER. This CDR3 contains 18 residues. Unmatched junction bases numbered 11, after V lost 0 bases and J lost 0 bases. The CDR3 sequence: CASSQDLGTTELSYEQYF. CDR3 nucleotide sequence: TGCGCCAGCAGCCAAGATCTAGGGACTACCGAGCTCTCCTACGAGCAGTACTTC.

The chain joins TRBV6-6 to TRBJ1-1, with D maybe TRBD1 (6 bases). The germline V and J ends were trimmed by 5 bases and 1 base, with 17 bases remaining between them. Germline V CDR1 and CDR2: MNHNY, SVGAGI (reference sequence). The CDR3 length is 16 residues. The CDR3 loop is CASSGSLAGENTEAFF. The CDR3 DNA reads TGTGCCAGCAGTGGGTCCCTGGCAGGGGAGAACACTGAAGCTTTCTTT.

The chain uses TRBV27 and TRBJ2-7, with 13 bases fitting TRBD2. J lost 2 bases, V lost 2 bases, and 6 bases had no gene match. The germline V gene has CDR1 MNHEY and CDR2 SMNVEV (reference sequence). The CDR3 contains 17 residues. The CDR3 DNA reads TGTGCCAGCAGTTTAGACAGGACTAGCGGGAGAGCCTACGAGCAGTACTTC. This sequence encodes CASSLDRTSGRAYEQYF.

The chain recombines TRBV6-5 with TRBJ2-7; TRBD2 aligns across 9 bases. Trimming at V came to 6 bases and at J to 5 bases, leaving 8 bases not matched to a gene. The CDR3 runs to 14 residues. Germline V gene lookup returns CDR1 MNHEY and CDR2 SVGAGI. Written as DNA, the CDR3 is TGTGCCAGCAGGTCCCCAGCGGGAGGAAACGAGCAGTACTTC. It translates to CASRSPAGGNEQYF.

The V call is TRBV4-3, the J call TRBJ2-3; tentative D call: TRBD1 (5 bases). The V gene lost 0 bases and the J gene lost 2 bases, with 9 bases spanning the gap. This CDR3 is 15 amino acids long. Germline V CDR1 and CDR2: LGHNA, YSLEER. DNA for the CDR3: TGCGCCAGCAGCCAAGATACAGGCTACACAGATACGCAGTATTTT. This encodes CASSQDTGYTDTQYF.

This clone was counted a single time. V is TRBV6-1 and J is TRBJ2-2; the match to TRBD2 covers 9 bases. The trim removed 5 bases at V and 4 bases at J, leaving 5 bases unmatched. The germline V gene encodes CDR1 MNHNS and CDR2 SASEGT. The CDR3 is 15 amino acids. The CDR3: CASSSWTSATGELFF. The CDR3, as DNA: TGTGCCAGCAGTTCTTGGACTAGCGCCACCGGGGAGCTGTTTTTT.

The rearrangement joins TRBV25-1 to TRBJ1-1; the match to TRBD1 covers 9 bases. The CDR3 contains 14 residues. Germline assignment: CDR1 MGHDK and CDR2 SYGVNS. Trimming cost V 6 bases and J 0 bases; bases outside gene matches: 2. The DNA for the CDR3 is TGTGCCAGCAGAGGACAGGGGATGAACACTGAAGCTTTCTTT. Translated: CASRGQGMNTEAFF.

The chain joins TRBV28 to TRBJ1-2; D not resolved. The CDR3 spans 13 residues. Germline CDR1 MDHEN, CDR2 SYDVKM. Trimming left V 3 bases short and J 0 bases short, with 5 bases between. The CDR3 DNA follows: TGTGCCAGCAGTTTTTCAGCTAACTATGGCTACACCTTC. This sequence encodes CASSFSANYGYTF.

The chain couples TRBV19 to TRBJ2-3; D may be TRBD2 (7 bases). Germline assignment: CDR1 LNHDA and CDR2 SQIVND (reference sequence). The CDR3 consists of 13 residues. With 7 bases removed from V and 0 bases from J, the gap between germline ends came to 8 bases. The CDR3 DNA sequence: TGTGCCAGTAAGGGGGGGAGCACAGATACGCAGTATTTT. This encodes CASKGGSTDTQYF.

V usage is TRBV7-2 and J usage is TRBJ1-5, with 10 bases lining up with TRBD1. Germline values: CDR1 SGHTA, CDR2 FQGNSA. The CDR3 length is 16 residues. Trimming took 5 bases from V and 4 from J; bases not matched to a gene: 8. CDR3 bases: TGTGCCAGCAGCGAAAGGACAGGGGGTGAAAATCAGCCCCAGCATTTT. The encoded protein is CASSERTGGENQPQHF.

V gene TRBV29-1 combines with J gene TRBJ2-3, with D perhaps TRBD2 (5 bases). Germline loops: CDR1 SQVTM, CDR2 ANQGSEA. V lost 7 bases and J lost 0, with 17 bases in between. This CDR3 region has 15 residues. The CDR3 here is CSGSVSGSSTDTQYF. The CDR3 DNA reads as TGCAGCGGGTCTGTGAGCGGATCTAGCACAGATACGCAGTATTTT.

This chain links TRBV7-3 with TRBJ2-3, with 11 bases that match TRBD2. Unmatched junction bases numbered 10, after V lost 1 base and J lost 4 bases. The germline V gene encodes CDR1 SGHTA and CDR2 FQGTGA. This CDR3 region has 18 residues. This chain's CDR3 is CASSLRGPLAGEPDTQYF. CDR3 sequence (DNA): TGTGCCAGCAGCTTAAGAGGACCACTAGCGGGAGAGCCAGATACGCAGTATTTT.

The chain links TRBV6-6 to TRBJ2-7; 8 bases fit TRBD1. After removal of 6 bases from V and 2 bases from J, the junction contained 12 bases not matched to a gene. Germline lookup yields CDR1 MNHNY and CDR2 SVGAGI (reference sequence). The CDR3 length is 16 residues. CDR3 DNA sequence: TGTGCCAGCAGCCCCACCGGACAGGGCATGACCTACGAGCAGTACTTC. Amino acids: CASSPTGQGMTYEQYF.

The chain combines TRBV27 with TRBJ2-2; weak D call: TRBD1 (6 bases). Trimming removed 6 bases from V and 14 bases from J, with 19 bases in between. Germline lookup yields CDR1 MNHEY and CDR2 SMNVEV (reference sequence). The CDR3 has 13 residues. The CDR3 loop is CASRTTEGTILFF. As DNA, the CDR3 is TGTGCCAGCAGAACAACCGAGGGGACAATCCTGTTTTTT.

The V gene is TRBV27, the J gene TRBJ2-3, with 8 nucleotides matching TRBD2. The CDR3 contains 18 residues. Trimming at V came to 4 bases and at J to 1 base, leaving 13 bases not matched to a gene. Per germline, CDR1 MNHEY and CDR2 SMNVEV (reference sequence). The CDR3 here is CASSSHRGGAGRTDTQYF. CDR3 coding DNA: TGTGCCAGCAGTTCCCACCGGGGGGGCGCGGGTCGCACAGATACGCAGTATTTT.

CDR3 region: CASRLGGPPSGPYEQYF. The DNA for the CDR3 is TGTGCAAGTCGCTTGGGCGGCCCGCCTAGCGGCCCCTACGAGCAGTACTTC. The gene calls are TRBV12-2 and TRBJ2-7; the table's D gene call, TRBD2, was not cross checked with the DNA. TRBV12-2 is described as a pseudogene. The CDR3 totals 17 residues.